Below are 22 T cell receptor beta chains sequenced from a single sample in a study of blood T cell repertoires in COVID-19 (TCRdb year 2020). Library generation was performed with the immunoSEQ multiplex PCR assay. Not all clones reach the TCRdb copy of this immuneACCESS table, which keeps in-frame sequences only. Checked studies attribute under half of the gap to unresolved V genes and leave the rest unexplained. In this sample the table shows around 220,000 clones, approximately 79% of which occur a single time. In total, the top ten clones hold 4% to 6% of the sample. Specimen: peripheral blood. All receptors come from an elderly woman with active or convalescent COVID-19.

The chain couples TRBV9 to TRBJ2-1; D ambiguous. CDR1 is SGDLS and CDR2 is YYNGEE in the germline V gene. V was pared by 0 bases and J by 16 bases, with 20 bases between. The CDR3 has 14 residues. CDR3 DNA sequence: TGTGCCAGCAGCGTAGCTTCAAGCGCCGCATTTAGATTCTTC. Its translation: CASSVASSAAFRFF.

The chain uses TRBV24-1 and TRBJ2-1; 9 bases map to TRBD1. This CDR3 has 15 amino acids. V lost 3 bases and J lost 4; bases outside the gene matches: 3. From germline, CDR1 is KGHDR and CDR2 SFDVKD. The CDR3 sequence is CATSDPGTGYNEQFF. The DNA for the CDR3 is TGTGCCACCAGTGATCCCGGGACAGGGTACAATGAGCAGTTCTTC.

This clone was picked up one time. This chain joins TRBV5-1 and TRBJ2-3; D is unclear. Trimming pared 1 base from V and 5 bases from J, leaving 11 bases between. The CDR3 totals 14 residues. Germline-derived CDR1 and CDR2 are SGHRS and YFSETQ. This CDR3 is CASSLTVSEDTQYF. The CDR3 coding sequence is TGCGCCAGCAGCTTGACAGTGTCGGAAGATACGCAGTATTTT. The whole variable domain, remainder taken from reference TRBV5-1 and TRBJ2-3, is KAGVTQTPRYLIKTRGQQVTLSCSPISGHRSVSWYQQTPGQGLQFLFEYFSETQRNKGNFPGRFSGRQFSNSRSEMNVSTLELGDSALYLCASSLTVSEDTQYFGPGTRLTVL.

The J gene is TRBJ2-1, the V gene TRBV3-1 (or the pseudogene TRBV3-2); D remains ambiguous. The CDR3 consists of 11 residues. From germline, CDR1 is LGHDT and CDR2 YNNKEL (reference sequence). V lost 0 bases and J lost 10, with 4 bases in between. The CDR3 nucleotides read TGTGCCAGCAGCCAAGAACAGGAGCAGTTCTTC. Protein product: CASSQEQEQFF.

This CDR3 is CASSQGQTNTEAFF. CDR3 nucleotide sequence: TGTGCCAGCAGCCAGGGACAGACGAACACTGAAGCTTTCTTT. The rearrangement uses TRBV6-5 and TRBJ1-1, with 7 bases fitting TRBD1. CDR3 length: 14 amino acids. CDR1 is MNHEY and CDR2 is SVGAGI in the germline V gene. Unmatched junction bases numbered 5, after V lost 6 bases and J lost 1 base.

The chain uses TRBV5-4 and TRBJ2-3; 10 nucleotides align to TRBD2. This CDR3 comprises 15 residues. V gave up 7 bases and J gave up 2 bases; unmatched junction bases: 7. The V gene's germline CDR1 is SGHNT and CDR2 YYREEE (reference sequence). In DNA form, the CDR3 reads TGTGCCAGCGGCCTAGCGGGAGTTTCCACAGATACGCAGTATTTT. Protein: CASGLAGVSTDTQYF. The full variable domain, in which reference TRBV5-4 and TRBJ2-3 provide the parts outside the CDR3, is ETGVTQSPTHLIKTRGQQVTLRCSSQSGHNTVSWYQQALGQGPQFIFQYYREEENGRGNFPPRFSGLQFPNYSSELNVNALELDDSALYLCASGLAGVSTDTQYFGPGTRLTVL.

This clone was seen just once. The chain combines TRBV6-1 with TRBJ2-7; D is possibly TRBD1 (6 bases). Germline assignment: CDR1 MNHNS and CDR2 SASEGT. V was shortened by 2 bases and J by 3 bases, with 11 bases between the two germline ends. CDR3 length equals 14 residues. The CDR3 spells CASSEPQGNYEQYF. The CDR3 nucleotides read TGTGCCAGCAGTGAACCTCAGGGGAACTACGAGCAGTACTTC.

V gene TRBV6-1 combines with J gene TRBJ1-5, with D maybe TRBD1 (5 bases). Germline assignment: CDR1 MNHNS and CDR2 SASEGT. V was clipped by 2 bases and J by 4 bases, with 12 bases between them. The CDR3 runs to 15 residues. This chain's CDR3 is CASSESDSSNQPQHF. The CDR3 nucleotides are TGTGCCAGCAGTGAATCTGACAGTTCAAATCAGCCCCAGCATTTT.

The chain combines TRBV6-5 with TRBJ1-5; tentatively, D is TRBD1 (5 bases). Per the germline V gene, CDR1 is MNHEY and CDR2 is SVGAGI. The CDR3 has 14 residues. The V and J ends lost 7 bases and 1 base respectively, with 11 bases between them. The CDR3 loop is CASIGGGSNQPQHF. Here the CDR3 DNA reads TGTGCCAGCATCGGGGGAGGGAGCAATCAGCCCCAGCATTTT.

V is TRBV6-1 and J is TRBJ2-2, with TRBD1 matching over 12 bases. Trimming removed 2 bases from V and 0 bases from J; junction bases left unmatched: 4. Germline V gene lookup returns CDR1 MNHNS and CDR2 SASEGT. The CDR3 totals 18 residues. The CDR3 DNA reads as TGTGCCAGCAGTGAATCCGGGACAGGGGGCCCGAACACCGGGGAGCTGTTTTTT. This gives the protein CASSESGTGGPNTGELFF.

The chain employs TRBV3-1 (or the pseudogene TRBV3-2) and TRBJ2-6, with unresolved D. The germline V gene has CDR1 LGHDT and CDR2 YNNKEL (reference sequence). The CDR3 spans 13 residues. With 2 bases removed from V and 4 bases from J, the gap between germline ends came to 3 bases. The CDR3 spells CASSQRGANVLTF. DNA for the CDR3: TGTGCCAGCAGCCAACGGGGGGCCAACGTCCTGACTTTC.

Of note for this clone: One end of the junction fails to match germline, which may point to a read error. Different DNA sequences within this sample yield the same CDR3. The V and J genes are TRBV18 and TRBJ1-1; the D gene is possibly TRBD1 (6 bases). CDR1 KGHSH and CDR2 LQKENI come from the germline V gene. The CDR3 has 18 residues. The CDR3 sequence: CASSPQSLTTGSNTEAFF. As DNA, the CDR3 is TGTGCCAGCTCACCACAAAGCCTCACGACAGGTTCAAACACTGAAGCCTTCTTT.

The gene calls are TRBV6-5 and TRBJ1-2; 9 positions match TRBD1. The germline V gene encodes CDR1 MNHEY and CDR2 SVGAGI. CDR3 length: 14 amino acids. V was clipped by 2 bases and J by 8 bases; unmatched bases: 6. CDR3 in DNA: TGTGCCAGCAGTTACCATACAGGGGGCGTCGGCTACACCTTC. Protein: CASSYHTGGVGYTF.

This chain links TRBV27 with TRBJ2-3, with a weak D call TRBD1 (5 bases). V was pared by 8 bases and J by 1 base, with 10 bases between. CDR1 is MNHEY and CDR2 is SMNVEV in the germline V gene (reference sequence). This CDR3 region has 13 residues. The CDR3 coding sequence is TGTGCCAGCCAGACAGCCCGCACAGATACGCAGTATTTT. Translating it yields CASQTARTDTQYF.

The chain uses TRBV20-1 and TRBJ2-3; TRBD2 agrees at 8 bases. The V segment lost 4 bases and the J segment 15 bases; nucleotides outside the gene matches: 9. Per germline, CDR1 DFQATT and CDR2 SNEGSKA (reference sequence). This CDR3 spans 11 amino acids. The CDR3 nucleotides read TGCAGTGCTACGCTAGCGGGTCGGAGTTATTTT. Encoded protein: CSATLAGRSYF.

The chain uses TRBV19 and TRBJ2-4, with D possibly being TRBD1 (6 bases). Looked up from germline, CDR1 is LNHDA and CDR2 is SQIVND (reference sequence). The V end was cut by 0 bases, the J end by 6 bases, with 15 bases between. This CDR3 spans 16 amino acids. CDR3 loop: CASSIDRAGVRNIQYF. For the CDR3, the DNA is TGTGCCAGTAGTATAGATAGAGCAGGGGTTAGAAACATTCAGTACTTC.

J is TRBJ2-2 and V is TRBV11-2; weak D call: TRBD2 (5 bases). The germline V and J ends were trimmed by 1 base and 4 bases, with 7 bases remaining between them. Looked up from germline, CDR1 is SGHAT and CDR2 is FQNNGV. The CDR3 is made up of 14 amino acids. The CDR3 region is CASSLARGTGELFF. The CDR3 region has the DNA TGTGCCAGCAGCTTAGCACGGGGCACCGGGGAGCTGTTTTTT.

This clone was counted a few times. V is TRBV19 and J is TRBJ1-4, with 7 bases matching TRBD1. Germline-derived CDR1 and CDR2 are LNHDA and SQIVND (reference sequence). J gave up 4 bases and V 7 bases, and 9 bases lay outside the gene matches. This CDR3 is 15 amino acids long. This CDR3 reads CASKSGDSNNEKLFF. The CDR3 nucleotides are TGTGCCAGTAAATCGGGGGACAGCAATAATGAAAAACTGTTTTTT.

The chain joins TRBV27 to TRBJ2-3; maybe TRBD2 (6 bases). Looked up from germline, CDR1 is MNHEY and CDR2 is SMNVEV (reference sequence). This CDR3 spans 15 amino acids. V was clipped by 3 bases and J by 3 bases, with 13 bases between them. In nucleotides, the CDR3 is TGTGCCAGCAGTTTGGTTTCAGGGAGGACAGATACGCAGTATTTT. Translation: CASSLVSGRTDTQYF.

The rearrangement uses TRBV18 and TRBJ2-3; 12 nucleotides match TRBD2. V lost 0 bases, J lost 5 bases, and 0 bases stayed unmatched. Germline V gene sequence: CDR1 KGHSH, CDR2 LQKENI. The CDR3 totals 15 residues. CDR3 in DNA: TGTGCCAGCTCACCACCGGGACTAGCGGGAGATACGCAGTATTTT. Its protein is CASSPPGLAGDTQYF.

This chain connects TRBV3-1 (or the pseudogene TRBV3-2) to TRBJ2-3, with 9 bases aligning to TRBD2. Germline CDR1 is LGHDT and CDR2 is YNNKEL (reference sequence). This CDR3 is 14 amino acids long. CDR3 residues: CAAHGGRATDTQYF. CDR3 bases: TGTGCAGCACATGGCGGGAGGGCCACAGATACGCAGTATTTT.

This clone has a single count. The chain has TRBV6-4 and TRBJ1-2; possible D gene TRBD1, 5 bases. CDR1 and CDR2 from the germline V gene are MRHNA and SNTAGT. The CDR3 consists of 13 residues. Deletions cut 9 bases from V and 2 bases from J, with 13 bases between. CDR3 sequence (DNA): TGTGCCAGACGAATAGGGGTCAACTATGGCTACACCTTC. This codes for CARRIGVNYGYTF.